The 13 T cell receptor beta chains reported below all come from one sample, sequenced in a study of control samples from healthy donors and cancer patients. Assay used: immunoSEQ multiplex PCR; TCRdb lists only in-frame clones, some missing. The sample shows roughly 76,000 clones, around 94% of them seen only once. Sequencing was performed on blood. The receptors were sampled from a woman between 18 and 29 years old in good health.

The genes are TRBV19 and TRBJ2-1; no clear D gene. Germline V lookup: CDR1 LNHDA, CDR2 SQIVND (reference sequence). Between the trimmed V and J ends, which lost 4 bases and 7 bases, there was a span of 17 bases. The CDR3 is 15 amino acids. CDR3 nucleotides: TGTGCCAGTAGTACTCCCTTGGGCAGAGTGAATGAGCAGTTCTTC. Translated: CASSTPLGRVNEQFF.

The V and J genes are TRBV5-4 and TRBJ2-1; perhaps TRBD2 as D (5 bases). Germline V gene data show CDR1 as SGHNT and CDR2 as YYREEE (reference sequence). The V gene lost 4 bases and the J gene lost 0 bases, with 14 bases spanning the gap. The CDR3 is 16 amino acids. The CDR3 region is CASSTRTGSSYNEQFF. CDR3 in DNA: TGTGCCAGCAGCACCCGGACGGGGAGCTCCTACAATGAGCAGTTCTTC.

The chain employs TRBV6-6 and TRBJ2-6; D gene uncertain. Per germline, CDR1 MNHNY and CDR2 SVGAGI (reference sequence). With 0 bases removed from V and 4 bases from J, the gap between germline ends came to 4 bases. This CDR3 contains 14 residues. The CDR3 DNA sequence: TGTGCCAGCAGTTACTCGATCGGGGCCAACGTCCTGACTTTC. Encoded protein: CASSYSIGANVLTF.

The V gene is TRBV5-1, the J gene TRBJ2-7, with a weak D call TRBD2 (5 bases). The CDR3 extends over 16 amino acids. V was trimmed by 0 bases and J by 0 bases, leaving 13 bases between them. Germline V CDR1 and CDR2: SGHRS, YFSETQ. Written as DNA, the CDR3 is TGCGCCAGCAGCTTGGTTCCGGGGTCGGGCTCCTACGAGCAGTACTTC. Amino acid sequence: CASSLVPGSGSYEQYF.

The chain employs TRBV7-9 and TRBJ1-1; D ambiguous. The germline gives CDR1 SEHNR, CDR2 FQNEAQ (reference sequence). The CDR3 covers 13 residues. Trimming took 7 bases from V and 2 from J, leaving 11 bases between them. CDR3 protein: CASTTFVNTEAFF. In DNA form, the CDR3 reads TGTGCCAGCACCACTTTCGTTAACACTGAAGCTTTCTTT.

The chain joins TRBV5-1 to TRBJ2-3; D unresolved. Trimming removed 2 bases at V and 2 bases at J, with 12 bases between. Germline lookup yields CDR1 SGHRS and CDR2 YFSETQ. There are 15 residues in the CDR3. The CDR3 loop is CASSLQGFSTDTQYF. In DNA form, the CDR3 reads TGCGCCAGCAGCTTACAAGGGTTCTCCACAGATACGCAGTATTTT.

The chain couples TRBV5-1 to TRBJ2-3, with a possible D match to TRBD1 (5 bases). This CDR3 is built from 13 residues. The V end lost 1 base, the J end lost 4 bases, and 7 bases lay between the germline ends. The V gene's germline CDR1 is SGHRS and CDR2 YFSETQ. The CDR3 is CASSLTGPDTQYF. The CDR3 nucleotides are TGCGCCAGCAGCTTGACAGGACCAGATACGCAGTATTTT.

The chain combines TRBV10-3 with TRBJ1-2; the match to TRBD1 covers 7 bases. The V segment lost 2 bases and the J segment 2 bases; nucleotides outside the gene matches: 5. CDR3 length: 15 amino acids. CDR1 and CDR2 (germline): ENHRY, SYGVKD. CDR3 amino acids: CAISEGGTANYGYTF. The CDR3 coding sequence is TGTGCCATCAGTGAGGGTGGGACAGCGAACTATGGCTACACCTTC.

V gene TRBV7-2 combines with J gene TRBJ2-2, with 7 bases matching TRBD2. V gave up 2 bases and J gave up 4 bases; unmatched junction bases: 7. The CDR3 covers 16 residues. CDR1 SGHTA and CDR2 FQGNSA come from the germline V gene. The CDR3 reads CASSLSGTTFTGELFF. In DNA form, the CDR3 reads TGTGCCAGCAGCTTATCGGGGACTACCTTCACCGGGGAGCTGTTTTTT. Full variable domain (rest looked up from reference TRBV7-2 and TRBJ2-2): GAGVSQSPSNKVTEKGKDVELRCDPISGHTALYWYRQSLGQGLEFLIYFQGNSAPDKSGLPSDRFSAERTGGSVSTLTIQRTQQEDSAVYLCASSLSGTTFTGELFFGEGSRLTVL.

V is TRBV15 and J is TRBJ1-2; tentatively, D is TRBD1 (5 bases). This CDR3 region has 14 residues. V lost 0 bases to trimming and J lost 7 bases, with 12 bases between them. Germline CDR1 LNHNV, CDR2 YYDKDF (reference sequence). The CDR3 spells CATSRDRAGLGYTF. For the CDR3, the DNA is TGTGCCACCAGCAGAGATCGAGCAGGGCTTGGCTACACCTTC.

This clone has a single count. This rearrangement joins TRBV6-5 to TRBJ1-3, with D unresolved. The CDR3 extends over 14 amino acids. The V gene lost 7 bases and the J gene lost 2 bases, with 12 bases spanning the gap. Germline values: CDR1 MNHEY, CDR2 SVGAGI. CDR3 DNA: TGTGCCAGCATAGCGGACCGAGCTGGAAACACCATATATTTT. Translating gives CASIADRAGNTIYF.

The chain carries TRBV10-2 and TRBJ2-3; D perhaps matches TRBD1 (5 bases). Trimming stripped 7 bases from V and 1 base from J, with 12 bases between. Germline V gives CDR1 WSHSY, CDR2 SAAADI. There are 14 residues in the CDR3. In DNA, the CDR3 is TGCGCCAGCATTACGGACACTGGCACAGATACGCAGTATTTT. This gives the protein CASITDTGTDTQYF.

This clone was detected only once. This chain uses TRBV7-3 with TRBJ1-1; no reliable D call. The CDR3 is 15 amino acids. Looked up from germline, CDR1 is SGHTA and CDR2 is FQGTGA. V lost 2 bases to trimming and J lost 1 base, with 11 bases between them. CDR3 sequence (DNA): TGTGCCAGCAGCTTAGATAGTCGTGAGAACACTGAAGCTTTCTTT. Its protein product is CASSLDSRENTEAFF.